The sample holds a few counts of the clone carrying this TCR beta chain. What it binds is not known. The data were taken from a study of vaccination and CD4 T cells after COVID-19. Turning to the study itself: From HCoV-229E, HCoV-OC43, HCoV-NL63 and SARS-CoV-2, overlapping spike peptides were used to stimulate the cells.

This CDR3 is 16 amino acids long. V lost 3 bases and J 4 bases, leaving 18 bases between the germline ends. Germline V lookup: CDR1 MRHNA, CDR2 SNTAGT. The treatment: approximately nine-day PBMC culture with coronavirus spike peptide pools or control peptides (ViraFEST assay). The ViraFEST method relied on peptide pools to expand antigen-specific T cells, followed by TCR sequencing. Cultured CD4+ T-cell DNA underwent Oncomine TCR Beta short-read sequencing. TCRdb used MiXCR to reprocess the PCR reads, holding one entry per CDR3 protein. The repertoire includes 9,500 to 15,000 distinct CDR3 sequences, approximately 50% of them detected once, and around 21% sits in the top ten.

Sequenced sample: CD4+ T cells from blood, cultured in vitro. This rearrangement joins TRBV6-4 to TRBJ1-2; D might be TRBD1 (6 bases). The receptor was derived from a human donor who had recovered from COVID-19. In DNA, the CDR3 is TGTGCCAGCAGTGAAACGTGGGCCAGGGGTACCTATGGCTACACCTTC. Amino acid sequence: CASSETWARGTYGYTF.